Following are 11 T cell receptor beta chains from one sample sequenced in a study of blood T cell repertoires in COVID-19. Generated by immunoSEQ multiplex PCR, the TCRdb table keeps only in-frame clones and is missing some. Of roughly 320,000 clones in the sample, over 75% are singletons; the top ten hold roughly 7%. Input material: peripheral blood. All receptors come from a human donor in a cohort sampled during active COVID-19.

This clone was detected only once. The chain employs TRBV14 and TRBJ1-2, with D perhaps TRBD1 (6 bases). The CDR3 totals 14 residues. Germline assignment: CDR1 SGHDN and CDR2 FVKESK. V was trimmed by 4 bases and J by 4 bases, leaving 13 bases between them. The CDR3 DNA reads TGTGCCAGCAGCCGGCAGGGACATCTCTATGGCTACACCTTC. This sequence encodes CASSRQGHLYGYTF.

The CDR3 coding sequence is TGCGCCAGCAGCCAACCCGGTAGAACACAGGGAGATGGCTACACCTTC. This translates into CASSQPGRTQGDGYTF. The chain uses TRBV4-1 and TRBJ1-2, with D perhaps TRBD1 (6 bases). CDR1 and CDR2 from the germline V gene are MGHRA and YSYEKL. The CDR3 has 16 residues. The V gene lost 2 bases and the J gene lost 6 bases, with 19 bases spanning the gap.

The chain uses TRBV21-1 and TRBJ2-7; the table gives TRBD1 as D, unverified against the DNA. TRBV21-1 is a pseudogene locus. This CDR3 comprises 17 residues. CDR3 coding DNA: TGTGCCAGCACCCAAACTAAAAGGAAGGACAGCATTTACGAGCAGTACTTC. The encoded protein is CASTQTKRKDSIYEQYF.

This clone was recorded a few times. This chain connects TRBV5-1 to TRBJ2-3, with a tentative D call TRBD2 (5 bases). Looked up from germline, CDR1 is SGHRS and CDR2 is YFSETQ. V was clipped by 5 bases and J by 2 bases, with 6 bases between them. The length of the CDR3 is 12 residues. The CDR3 DNA reads TGCGCCAGCAGACGGGACACAGATACGCAGTATTTT. This codes for CASRRDTDTQYF.

V is TRBV6-1 and J is TRBJ1-3, with TRBD1 matching 7 bases. Trimming removed 3 bases from V and 0 bases from J; junction bases left unmatched: 8. This CDR3 contains 17 residues. CDR1 is MNHNS, CDR2 SASEGT, per germline. The CDR3 region has the DNA TGTGCCAGCAGTGACGAAATGGGGACAGACTCTGGAAACACCATATATTTT. It specifies CASSDEMGTDSGNTIYF.

The chain carries TRBV30 and TRBJ1-2, with 8 bases fitting TRBD1. Germline CDR1 and CDR2: GTSNPN and SVGIG (reference sequence). V lost 2 bases to trimming and J lost 5 bases; unmatched junction nucleotides: 4. The CDR3 is made up of 13 amino acids. The CDR3 DNA is TGTGCCTGGAGTTTCCAGGGGGCTTATGGCTACACCTTC. It specifies CAWSFQGAYGYTF.

The rearrangement joins TRBV6-5 to TRBJ1-3; D is unresolved. The CDR3 runs to 13 residues. Germline values: CDR1 MNHEY, CDR2 SVGAGI. Deletions cut 8 bases from V and 7 bases from J, with 15 bases between. The CDR3 region has the DNA TGTGCCAGCCTCCGAGTTCCGAGGAACACCATATATTTT. This translates into CASLRVPRNTIYF.

The V and J genes are TRBV29-1 and TRBJ1-6, with TRBD1 matching over 7 bases. CDR3 length: 13 residues. V lost 6 bases to trimming and J lost 6 bases; unmatched junction nucleotides: 5. CDR1 and CDR2 from the germline V gene are SQVTM and ANQGSEA. CDR3 bases: TGCAGCGTGGGGACAGTCCCTAATTCACCCCTCCACTTT. It codes for CSVGTVPNSPLHF.

The chain links TRBV6-5 to TRBJ1-5; D is unresolved. Germline values: CDR1 MNHEY, CDR2 SVGAGI. CDR3 size: 15 residues. Trimming removed 0 bases at V and 4 bases at J, with 10 bases between. The CDR3 region is CASSYSWATNQPQHF. DNA of the CDR3: TGTGCCAGCAGTTACTCTTGGGCAACTAATCAGCCCCAGCATTTT.

On this clone itself: The same CDR3 can be traced to other DNA sequences in this sample. In DNA form, the CDR3 reads TGTGCCAGCAGTTTACTAGGTCCCTACGAGCAGTACTTC. This sequence encodes CASSLLGPYEQYF. The chain couples TRBV12-3 or TRBV12-4 to TRBJ2-7; D uncertain. The CDR3 runs 13 residues. V was trimmed by 2 bases and J by 2 bases, leaving 7 bases between them.

The chain couples TRBV7-3 to TRBJ1-2, with D hard to call. Germline-derived CDR1 and CDR2 are SGHTA and FQGTGA. This CDR3 has 14 residues. The ends were cut back, 1 base at V and 3 bases at J, with 9 bases in the middle. The CDR3 region is CASSLSPGDYGYTF. In nucleotides, the CDR3 is TGTGCCAGCAGCTTAAGCCCGGGAGACTATGGCTACACCTTC.